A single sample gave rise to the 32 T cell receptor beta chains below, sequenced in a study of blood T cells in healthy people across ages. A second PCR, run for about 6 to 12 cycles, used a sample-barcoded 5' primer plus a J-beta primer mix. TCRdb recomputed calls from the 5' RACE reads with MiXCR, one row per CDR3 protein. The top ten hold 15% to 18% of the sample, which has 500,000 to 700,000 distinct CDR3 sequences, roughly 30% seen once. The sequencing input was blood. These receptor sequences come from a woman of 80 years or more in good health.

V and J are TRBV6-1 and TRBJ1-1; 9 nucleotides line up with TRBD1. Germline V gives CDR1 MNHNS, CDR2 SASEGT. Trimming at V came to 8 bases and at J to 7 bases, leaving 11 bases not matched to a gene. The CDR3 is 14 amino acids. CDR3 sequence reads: CASLRPGTGFEAFF. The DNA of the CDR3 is TGTGCCAGCCTACGCCCCGGGACAGGGTTTGAAGCTTTCTTT.

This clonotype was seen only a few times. CDR3 nucleotides: TGTGCCAGCGCACGAGTCACCGGAGAGAGGGACACTGAAGCTTTCTTT. Its translation is CASARVTGERDTEAFF. The chain uses TRBV6-2 or TRBV6-3 and TRBJ1-1, with D unresolved. CDR1 is MNHEY, CDR2 SVGEGT, per germline. This CDR3 has 16 residues. Trimming took off 8 bases at V and 3 bases at J, with 22 bases between the two ends.

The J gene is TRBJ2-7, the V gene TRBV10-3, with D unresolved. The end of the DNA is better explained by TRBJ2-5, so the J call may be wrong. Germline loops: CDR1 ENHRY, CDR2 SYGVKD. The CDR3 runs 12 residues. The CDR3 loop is CAISESVETQYF. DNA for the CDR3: TGTGCCATCAGTGAGTCGGTAGAGACCCAGTACTTC.

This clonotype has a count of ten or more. CDR3: CASSRAGASTGELFF. The CDR3 region has the DNA TGCGCCAGCAGCCGCGCGGGGGCCAGCACCGGGGAGCTGTTTTTT. The chain recombines TRBV5-1 with TRBJ2-2, with TRBD2 as a possible D gene (7 bases). This CDR3 has 15 amino acids. Germline-derived CDR1 and CDR2 are SGHRS and YFSETQ. The germline V and J ends were trimmed by 4 bases and 4 bases, with 14 bases remaining between them.

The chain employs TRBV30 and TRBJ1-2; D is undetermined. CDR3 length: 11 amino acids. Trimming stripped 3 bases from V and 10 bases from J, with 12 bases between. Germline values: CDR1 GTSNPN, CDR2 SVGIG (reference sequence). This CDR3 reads CAWSTTPDYTF. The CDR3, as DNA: TGTGCCTGGAGCACAACTCCCGACTACACCTTC.

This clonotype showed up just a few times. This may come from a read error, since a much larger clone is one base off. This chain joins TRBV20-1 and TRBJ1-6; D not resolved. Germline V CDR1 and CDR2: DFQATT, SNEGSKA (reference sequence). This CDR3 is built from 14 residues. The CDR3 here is CSARGGLGDSPPHF. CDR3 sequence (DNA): TGCAGTGCTAGGGGCGGATTAGGAGATTCACCCCCCCACTTT.

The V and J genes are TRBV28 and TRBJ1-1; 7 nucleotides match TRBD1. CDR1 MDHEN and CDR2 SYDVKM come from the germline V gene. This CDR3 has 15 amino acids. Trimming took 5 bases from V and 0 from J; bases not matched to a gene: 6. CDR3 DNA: TGTGCCAGCAGTACCGGGACAGCCTTGAACACTGAAGCTTTCTTT. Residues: CASSTGTALNTEAFF.

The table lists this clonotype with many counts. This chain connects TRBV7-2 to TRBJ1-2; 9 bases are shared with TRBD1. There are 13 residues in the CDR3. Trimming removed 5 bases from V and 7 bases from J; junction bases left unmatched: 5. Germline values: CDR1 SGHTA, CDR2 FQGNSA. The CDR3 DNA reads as TGTGCCAGCAGCCTTGGGACAGGGTTTGGCTACACCTTC. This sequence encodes CASSLGTGFGYTF.

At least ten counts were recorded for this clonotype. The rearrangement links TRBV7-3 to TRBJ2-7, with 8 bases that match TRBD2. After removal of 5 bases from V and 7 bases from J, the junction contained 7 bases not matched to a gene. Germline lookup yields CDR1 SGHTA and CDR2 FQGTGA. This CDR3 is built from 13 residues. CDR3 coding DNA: TGTGCCAGCAGCCCCCTTAGCGGGGATGAGCAGTACTTC. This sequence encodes CASSPLSGDEQYF.

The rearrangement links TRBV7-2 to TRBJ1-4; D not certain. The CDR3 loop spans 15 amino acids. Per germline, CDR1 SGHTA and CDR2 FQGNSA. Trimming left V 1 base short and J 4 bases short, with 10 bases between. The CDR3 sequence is CASSLGSGVNEKLFF. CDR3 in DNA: TGTGCCAGCAGCTTAGGTTCGGGAGTTAATGAAAAACTGTTTTTT.

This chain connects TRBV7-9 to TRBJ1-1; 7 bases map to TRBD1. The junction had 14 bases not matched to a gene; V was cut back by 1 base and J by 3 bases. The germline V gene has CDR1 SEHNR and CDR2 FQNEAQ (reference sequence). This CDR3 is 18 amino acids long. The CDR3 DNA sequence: TGTGCCAGCAGCTTAGTTACAGCGCACAGGGGATTCGACACTGAAGCTTTCTTT. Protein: CASSLVTAHRGFDTEAFF.

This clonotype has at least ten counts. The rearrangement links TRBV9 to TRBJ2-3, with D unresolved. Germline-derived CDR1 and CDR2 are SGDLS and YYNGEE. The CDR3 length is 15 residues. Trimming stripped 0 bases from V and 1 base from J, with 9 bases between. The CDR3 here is CASSVVGEGTDTQYF. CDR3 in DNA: TGTGCCAGCAGCGTAGTTGGAGAAGGCACAGATACGCAGTATTTT. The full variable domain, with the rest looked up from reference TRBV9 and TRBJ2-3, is DSGVTQTPKHLITATGQRVTLRCSPRSGDLSVYWYQQSLDQGLQFLIQYYNGEERAKGNILERFSAQQFPDLHSELNLSSLELGDSALYFCASSVVGEGTDTQYFGPGTRLTVL.

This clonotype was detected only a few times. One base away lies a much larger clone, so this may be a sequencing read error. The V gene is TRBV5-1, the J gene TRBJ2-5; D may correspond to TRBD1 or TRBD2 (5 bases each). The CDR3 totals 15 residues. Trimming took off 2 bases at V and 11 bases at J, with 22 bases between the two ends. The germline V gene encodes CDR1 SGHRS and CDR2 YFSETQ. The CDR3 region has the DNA TGCGCCAGCAGCTTACTCGGGACCGAGACGAATGAGCAGTACTTC. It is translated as CASSLLGTETNEQYF.

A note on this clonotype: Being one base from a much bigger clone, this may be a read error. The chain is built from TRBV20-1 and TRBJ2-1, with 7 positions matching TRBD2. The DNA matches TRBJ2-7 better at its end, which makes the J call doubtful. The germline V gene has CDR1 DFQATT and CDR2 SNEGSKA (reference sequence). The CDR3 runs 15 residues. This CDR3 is CSARRAGRSYNEQYF. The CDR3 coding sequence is TGCAGTGCTAGGCGAGCGGGAAGGTCCTACAATGAGCAGTACTTC.

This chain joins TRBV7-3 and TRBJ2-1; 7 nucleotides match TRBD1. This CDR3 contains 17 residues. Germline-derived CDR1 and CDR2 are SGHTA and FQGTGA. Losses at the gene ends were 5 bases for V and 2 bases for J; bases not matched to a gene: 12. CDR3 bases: TGTGCCAGCAGCCCGGTAGCAGGGGGAAGGCCCTACAATGAGCAGTTCTTC. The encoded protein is CASSPVAGGRPYNEQFF.

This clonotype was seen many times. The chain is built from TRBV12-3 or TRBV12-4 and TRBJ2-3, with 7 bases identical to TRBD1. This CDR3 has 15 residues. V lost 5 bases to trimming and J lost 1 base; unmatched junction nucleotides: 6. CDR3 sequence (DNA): TGTGCCAGCAGTCGTCGACAGGGAGGCACAGATACGCAGTATTTT. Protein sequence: CASSRRQGGTDTQYF.

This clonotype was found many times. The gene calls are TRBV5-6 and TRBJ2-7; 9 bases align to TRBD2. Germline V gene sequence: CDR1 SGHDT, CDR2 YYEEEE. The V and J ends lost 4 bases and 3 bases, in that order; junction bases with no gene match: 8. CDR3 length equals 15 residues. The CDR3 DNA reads TGTGCCAGCAGCCCCGTAGCGGGGGCCTTCTACGAGCAGTACTTC. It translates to CASSPVAGAFYEQYF.

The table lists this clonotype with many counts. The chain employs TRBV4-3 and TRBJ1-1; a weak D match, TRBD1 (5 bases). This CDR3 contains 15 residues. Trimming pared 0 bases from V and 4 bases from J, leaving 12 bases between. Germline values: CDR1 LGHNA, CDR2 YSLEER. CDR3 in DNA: TGCGCCAGCAGCCAAGATGGGACCAGCGGCACTGAAGCTTTCTTT. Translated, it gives CASSQDGTSGTEAFF.

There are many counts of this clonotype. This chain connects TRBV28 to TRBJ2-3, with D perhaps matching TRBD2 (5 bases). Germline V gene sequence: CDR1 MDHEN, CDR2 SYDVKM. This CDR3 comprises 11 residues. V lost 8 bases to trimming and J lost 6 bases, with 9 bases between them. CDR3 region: CASLVADTQYF. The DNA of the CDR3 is TGTGCCAGCCTAGTAGCGGATACGCAGTATTTT.

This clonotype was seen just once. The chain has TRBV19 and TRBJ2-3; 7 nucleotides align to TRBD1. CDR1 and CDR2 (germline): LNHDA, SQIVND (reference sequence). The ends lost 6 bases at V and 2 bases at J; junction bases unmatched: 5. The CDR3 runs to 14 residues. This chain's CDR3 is CASSRDSTTDTQYF. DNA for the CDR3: TGTGCCAGTAGCCGGGACAGCACCACAGATACGCAGTATTTT.

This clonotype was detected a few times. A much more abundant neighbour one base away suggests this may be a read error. The chain's CDR3 is CASSYGGLAGGDEQYF. CDR3 DNA sequence: TGTGCCAGCAGTTATGGGGGGCTAGCGGGGGGAGATGAGCAGTACTTC. The J gene is TRBJ2-5, the V gene TRBV6-5; 11 bases fit TRBD2. V lost 3 bases and J lost 11; bases outside the gene matches: 14. This CDR3 has 16 residues. The V gene's germline CDR1 is MNHEY and CDR2 SVGAGI.

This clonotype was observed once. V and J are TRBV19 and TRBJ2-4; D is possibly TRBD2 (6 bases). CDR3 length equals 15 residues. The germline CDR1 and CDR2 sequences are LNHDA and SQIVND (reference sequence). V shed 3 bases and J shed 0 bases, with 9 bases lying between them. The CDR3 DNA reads TGTGCCAGTAGTATCGGGACTGCAGCCAAAAACATTCAGTACTTC. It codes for CASSIGTAAKNIQYF.

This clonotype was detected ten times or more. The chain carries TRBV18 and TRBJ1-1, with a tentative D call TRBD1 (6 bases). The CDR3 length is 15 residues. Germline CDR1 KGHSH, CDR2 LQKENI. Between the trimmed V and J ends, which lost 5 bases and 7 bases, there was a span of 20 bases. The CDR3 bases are TGTGCCAGCTCAACGGTACAGGCCCCACAGGGTGAAGCTTTCTTT. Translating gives CASSTVQAPQGEAFF.

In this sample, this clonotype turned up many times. This CDR3 is CASRLGWTYEQYF. The CDR3 coding sequence is TGTGCCAGCAGGCTGGGGTGGACCTACGAGCAGTACTTC. The chain is built from TRBV6-5 and TRBJ2-7, with D hard to call. The germline CDR1 and CDR2 sequences are MNHEY and SVGAGI. The CDR3 spans 13 residues. V lost 6 bases to trimming and J lost 2 bases, with 11 bases between them.

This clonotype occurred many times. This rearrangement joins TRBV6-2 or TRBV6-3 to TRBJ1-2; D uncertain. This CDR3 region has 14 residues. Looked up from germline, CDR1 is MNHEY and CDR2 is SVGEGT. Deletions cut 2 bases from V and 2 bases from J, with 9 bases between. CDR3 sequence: CASSYPGANYGYTF. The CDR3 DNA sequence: TGTGCCAGCAGTTACCCAGGAGCCAACTATGGCTACACCTTC.

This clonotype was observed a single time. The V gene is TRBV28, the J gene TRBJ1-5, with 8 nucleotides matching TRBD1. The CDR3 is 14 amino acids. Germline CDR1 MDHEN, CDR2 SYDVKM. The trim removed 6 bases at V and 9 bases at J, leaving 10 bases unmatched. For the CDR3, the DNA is TGTGCCAGCAGCTCCAGGGGGCCTGGGAGGCCCCAGCATTTT. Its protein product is CASSSRGPGRPQHF.

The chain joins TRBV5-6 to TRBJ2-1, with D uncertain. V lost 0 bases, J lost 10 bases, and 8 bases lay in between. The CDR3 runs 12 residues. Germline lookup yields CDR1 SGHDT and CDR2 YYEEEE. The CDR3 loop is CASSLVWREQFF. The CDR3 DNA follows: TGTGCCAGCAGCTTGGTCTGGCGCGAGCAGTTCTTC.

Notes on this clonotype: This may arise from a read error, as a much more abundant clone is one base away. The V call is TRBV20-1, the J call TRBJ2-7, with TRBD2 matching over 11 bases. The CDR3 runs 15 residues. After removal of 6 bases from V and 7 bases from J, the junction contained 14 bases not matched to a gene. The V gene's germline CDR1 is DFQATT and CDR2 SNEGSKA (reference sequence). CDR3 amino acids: CSADLSGGAYHEQYF. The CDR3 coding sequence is TGCAGTGCCGATCTTAGCGGGGGGGCCTACCATGAGCAGTACTTC.

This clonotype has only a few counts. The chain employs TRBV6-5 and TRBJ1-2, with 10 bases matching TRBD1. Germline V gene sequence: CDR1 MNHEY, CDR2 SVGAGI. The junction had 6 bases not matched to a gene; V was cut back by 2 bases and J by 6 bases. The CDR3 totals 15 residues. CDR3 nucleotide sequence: TGTGCCAGCAGTTACACAGGGACAGGGGCTGATGGCTACACCTTC. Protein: CASSYTGTGADGYTF.

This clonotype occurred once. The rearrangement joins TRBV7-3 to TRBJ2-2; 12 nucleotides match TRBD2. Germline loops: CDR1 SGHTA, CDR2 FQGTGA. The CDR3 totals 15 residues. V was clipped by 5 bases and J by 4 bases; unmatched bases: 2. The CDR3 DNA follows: TGTGCCAGCAGCCCGGGACTAGCGGGCACCGGGGAGCTGTTTTTT. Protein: CASSPGLAGTGELFF.

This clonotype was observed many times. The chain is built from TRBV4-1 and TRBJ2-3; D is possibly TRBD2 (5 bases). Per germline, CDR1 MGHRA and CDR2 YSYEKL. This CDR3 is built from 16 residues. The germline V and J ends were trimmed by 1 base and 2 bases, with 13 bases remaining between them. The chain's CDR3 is CASSQVPGSPTDTQYF. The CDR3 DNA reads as TGCGCCAGCAGCCAAGTTCCGGGGTCCCCCACAGATACGCAGTATTTT.

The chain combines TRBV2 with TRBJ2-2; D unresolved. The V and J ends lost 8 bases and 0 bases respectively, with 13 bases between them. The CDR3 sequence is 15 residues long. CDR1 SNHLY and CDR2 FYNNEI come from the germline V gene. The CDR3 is CASRQATSNTGELFF. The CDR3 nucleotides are TGTGCCAGCCGCCAGGCGACATCGAACACCGGGGAGCTGTTTTTT.